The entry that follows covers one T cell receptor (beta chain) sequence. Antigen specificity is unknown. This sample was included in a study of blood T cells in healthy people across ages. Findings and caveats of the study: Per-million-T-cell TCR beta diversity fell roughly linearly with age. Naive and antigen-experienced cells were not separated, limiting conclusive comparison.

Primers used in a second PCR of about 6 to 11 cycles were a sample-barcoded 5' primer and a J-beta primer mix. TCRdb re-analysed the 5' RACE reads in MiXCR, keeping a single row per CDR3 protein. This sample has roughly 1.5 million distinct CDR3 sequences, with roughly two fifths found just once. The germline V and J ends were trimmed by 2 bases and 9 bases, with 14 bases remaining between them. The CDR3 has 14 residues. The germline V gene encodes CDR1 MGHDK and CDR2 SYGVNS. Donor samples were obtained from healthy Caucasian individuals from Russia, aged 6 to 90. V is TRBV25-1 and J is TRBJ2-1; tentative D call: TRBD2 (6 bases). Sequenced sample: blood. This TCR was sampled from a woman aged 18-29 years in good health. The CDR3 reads CASSERAGPFEQFF. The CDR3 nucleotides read TGTGCCAGCAGTGAAAGGGCGGGGCCTTTTGAGCAGTTCTTC.